A selection of T cell receptor beta chains follows, all from one sample in a study of T cells after yellow fever vaccination. TCRdb called the 5' RACE reads again in MiXCR, with one record for every CDR3 protein. The table has over 150,000 distinct CDR3 sequences, about 6% seen once. The sample in question was CD4+ T cells sorted from PBMCs, obtained on the day of the first yellow fever vaccination. The receptors stem from a man younger than 30 who received the YFV17D yellow fever vaccine. Both conserved end residues are part of each CDR3. A D gene is named only where the DNA matches it firmly. Clone size, where shown, is once, few, many, or a class for clones that have expanded.

v_call	j_call	clone_size	cdr3_length	d_call	cdr3_nt	cdr3_aa
TRBV20-1	TRBJ2-3	many	13	-	TGCAGTGCTAGAGAGGTGTACACAGATACGCAGTATTTT	CSAREVYTDTQYF
TRBV4-3	TRBJ2-1	few	16	-	TGCGCCAGCAGCCAAGATCCGCATGTCTCCTACAATGAGCAGTTCTTC	CASSQDPHVSYNEQFF
TRBV7-9	TRBJ1-5	few	15	-	TGTGCCTGGGCCGACGGTTCCTATAGCAATCAGCCCCAGCATTTT	CAWADGSYSNQPQHF
TRBV27	TRBJ2-2	many	16	TRBD1	TGTGCCAGCAGTTTGTACGGGACAGGGTACACCGGGGAGCTGTTTTTT	CASSLYGTGYTGELFF
TRBV7-2	TRBJ2-6	few	16	TRBD1	TGTGCCAGCAGCCCAACAGGGGGCTCTGGGGCCAACGTCCTGACTTTC	CASSPTGGSGANVLTF
TRBV5-1	TRBJ1-1	many	15	-	TGCGCCAGCAGATCCGACCAGAGCGTGCTCACTGAAGCTTTCTTT	CASRSDQSVLTEAFF
TRBV19	TRBJ2-4	-	12	TRBD1	TGTGCCAGTAGTGTATCAGGGGGAGAGAGATACTTC	CASSVSGGERYF
TRBV5-1	TRBJ2-2	many	20	-	TGCGCCAGCAGCTTGGTCCCAAAAGCCCCGGGGGTCGCGAACACCGGGGAGCTGTTTTTT	CASSLVPKAPGVANTGELFF
TRBV7-2	TRBJ1-1	many	15	-	TGTGCCAGCAGCTTACAGAGGGGATTGAACACTGAAGCTTTCTTT	CASSLQRGLNTEAFF
TRBV12-3/TRBV12-4	TRBJ1-2	-	13	-	TGTGCCAGCAGTTCCGGGCCCTGGGGTGGCTACACCTTC	CASSSGPWGGYTF
TRBV29-1	TRBJ1-5	many	13	-	TGCAGCGTTGCGGACGGAGGATATCAGCCCCAGCATTTT	CSVADGGYQPQHF
TRBV21-1	TRBJ2-1	many	9	-	TGTGCCGGGGAATGGGAGCGGGGGTTC	CAGEWERGF
TRBV6-6	TRBJ1-5	-	14	-	TGTGCCAGCAGTAATCCGTATAGCAATCAGCCCCAGCGTTTT	CASSNPYSNQPQRF
TRBV7-2	TRBJ2-1	-	13	-	TGTGCCAGCCGCCGGGGTATCGAGTATGAGCAGTTCTTC	CASRRGIEYEQFF
TRBV24-1	TRBJ2-3	few	16	-	TGTGCCACCAGTGACACCACGGGGTCAGGGACAGATACGCAGTATTTT	CATSDTTGSGTDTQYF
TRBV3-1	TRBJ1-6	many	17	TRBD1	TGTGCCAGCAGCCTTACCCAATCCGGGACAGGGGATTCACCCCTCCACTTT	CASSLTQSGTGDSPLHF
TRBV5-1	TRBJ1-1	many	12	-	TGCGCCAGCAGCTCACCGGACAGTGAAGCTTTCTTT	CASSSPDSEAFF
TRBV5-1	TRBJ2-4	many	15	-	TGCGCCAGCAGCTTGGGGACCGCAGGGGAGGACATTCAGTACTTC	CASSLGTAGEDIQYF
TRBV20-1	TRBJ2-3	few	13	TRBD1	TGCAGTGCTAGACAGGGGGCCGCAGATACGCAGTATTTT	CSARQGAADTQYF
TRBV9	TRBJ2-3	-	17	TRBD2	TGTGCCAGCAGCAGGGGACTAGCGGGGGGTAGCACAGATACGCAGTATTTT	CASSRGLAGGSTDTQYF
TRBV4-3	TRBJ2-5	few	16	-	TGCGCCAGCAGCCAAGTTTTGAGTCAGGGGTGGGAGACCCAGTACTTC	CASSQVLSQGWETQYF
TRBV28	TRBJ1-5	-	15	-	TGTGCCAGCAGCCACGCCGGGCCCAGCAATCAGCCCCAGCATTTT	CASSHAGPSNQPQHF
TRBV24-1	TRBJ2-1	many	15	-	TGTGCCACCAGTGGGTCGGGGGGCGGGAGAAATGAGCAGTTCTTC	CATSGSGGGRNEQFF
TRBV4-3	TRBJ2-7	-	16	TRBD2	TGCGCCAGCAGCCAAGATTGGGGGCGGGGGGAATACGAGCAGTACTTC	CASSQDWGRGEYEQYF
TRBV5-1	TRBJ1-3	many	14	-	TGCGCCAGCAGCTTGGTGGGGCCCGGAAACACCATATATTTT	CASSLVGPGNTIYF
TRBV11-1	TRBJ1-1	many	18	-	TGTGCCAGCAGCTTAAGGAGCAGGGGCTTTTCGATGAACACTGAAGCTTTCTTT	CASSLRSRGFSMNTEAFF
TRBV12-3/TRBV12-4	TRBJ1-5	many	11	-	TGTGCCAGCGGGAGCGGGCAGCCCCAGCATTTT	CASGSGQPQHF
TRBV12-3/TRBV12-4	TRBJ1-2	-	13	TRBD1	TGTGCCAGCACATGGGAGGGGGCCTATGGCTACACCTTC	CASTWEGAYGYTF
TRBV28	TRBJ2-3	few	14	-	TGTGCCAGCAATCATCGCGCGAGCACAGATACGCAGTATTTT	CASNHRASTDTQYF
TRBV7-2	TRBJ2-1	few	11	-	TGTGCCAGCAGCTTACAGGCTGAGCAGTTCTTC	CASSLQAEQFF
TRBV27	TRBJ2-3	many	16	-	TGTGCCAGCAGTTTCCGGGACCCGAGAGGCACAGATACGCAGTATTTT	CASSFRDPRGTDTQYF
TRBV5-1	TRBJ1-1	few	15	-	TGCGCCAGCAGCTTGGCGGCGAGGATGAACACTGAAGCTTTCTTT	CASSLAARMNTEAFF
TRBV7-9	TRBJ2-7	many	15	-	TGTGCCAGCAGCTTAGGGGGAAGCAGGTCCTACGAGCAGTACTTC	CASSLGGSRSYEQYF
TRBV20-1	TRBJ2-5	many	16	TRBD1	TGCAGTGCTATACGAGTCCCGGGACAGGGTGGTGAGACCCAGTACTTC	CSAIRVPGQGGETQYF
TRBV4-3	TRBJ2-3	few	13	TRBD1	TGCGCCAGCAGCCAACAGGGGGCAGATACGCAGTATTTT	CASSQQGADTQYF
TRBV5-4	TRBJ2-3	many	16	-	TGTGCCAGCAGTTACAGACGACAGCCACTCACAGATACGCAGTATTTT	CASSYRRQPLTDTQYF
TRBV7-2	TRBJ1-2	few	13	-	TGTGCCAGCAGCCCACAGGGCGCCTATGGCTACACCTTC	CASSPQGAYGYTF
TRBV4-3	TRBJ2-2	many	14	TRBD1	TGCGCCAGCAGCCAGACAGGGGGAGGAGGGGAGCTGTTTTTT	CASSQTGGGGELFF
TRBV12-5	TRBJ2-1	many	11	-	TGTGCTAGTGGTTCCCACAGCTGGCAGTTCTTC	CASGSHSWQFF
TRBV5-4	TRBJ2-2	few	17	TRBD2	TGTGCCAGCAGCTTTGGACCGAGCGGGGGGGCCATTGGGGAGCTGTTTTTT	CASSFGPSGGAIGELFF
TRBV6-1	TRBJ2-7	few	13	TRBD1	TGTGCCAGCAGTCGTTCGACAGGGTTCGAGCAGTACTTC	CASSRSTGFEQYF
TRBV20-1	TRBJ1-2	-	16	TRBD1	TGCAGTGTTAGCCCCTTAAGACAGGGGGCTAACTATGGCTACACCTTC	CSVSPLRQGANYGYTF
TRBV6-2/TRBV6-3	TRBJ1-1	few	16	TRBD1	TGTGCCAGCAGTGCTACTCAGGGGGCGCAGGCATATGAAGCTTTCTTT	CASSATQGAQAYEAFF
TRBV28	TRBJ1-2	few	17	TRBD1	TGTGCCAGCAGTTTAAATACCGGGACGGACAGGGTGAAGGGCTACACCTTC	CASSLNTGTDRVKGYTF
TRBV6-5	TRBJ1-5	many	15	-	TGTGCCAGCAGCTATGGCAGAGGTCGGGGTCAGCCCCAGCATTTT	CASSYGRGRGQPQHF
TRBV6-5	TRBJ1-1	few	15	-	TGTGCCAGCAACACCCGGGACACGGTCTTTACTGAAGCTTTCTTT	CASNTRDTVFTEAFF
TRBV4-1	TRBJ2-3	many	16	TRBD2	TGCGCCAGCAGCCAAGAAAAGCGGGGGGGCATCCATACGCAGTATTTT	CASSQEKRGGIHTQYF
TRBV4-1	TRBJ1-4	many	15	-	TGCGCCAGCAGCCAGATCGGGGGTGGAGAGGAAAAACTGTTTTTT	CASSQIGGGEEKLFF
TRBV29-1	TRBJ2-7	many	13	-	TGCAGCGTTGACCGGCAGGGGGAGGGTGAGCAGTACTTC	CSVDRQGEGEQYF
TRBV3-1	TRBJ2-3	many	16	-	TGTGCCAGCCATTCTGGGAGGGGGCTAAGGGCAGATACGCAGTATTTT	CASHSGRGLRADTQYF
TRBV7-9	TRBJ1-1	many	14	-	TGTGCCAGCAGCCCGACTATACAGAACACTGAAGCTTTCTTT	CASSPTIQNTEAFF
TRBV5-1	TRBJ2-5	many	14	-	TGCGCCAGCAGCTTGGCCCCAGGGCAAGAGACCCAGTACTTC	CASSLAPGQETQYF
TRBV19	TRBJ2-1	-	13	TRBD1	TGTGCCAGCGCCTCGGGACAGAACAATGAGCAGTTCTTC	CASASGQNNEQFF
TRBV12-3/TRBV12-4	TRBJ1-3	-	19	-	TGTGCCAGCAGTGCCGTTACAGGGTCCCGGGTAGGTTCTGGAAACACCATATATTTT	CASSAVTGSRVGSGNTIYF
TRBV3-1	TRBJ1-3	few	13	-	TGTGCCAGCAGCCCAGGGTTTGGAAACACCATATATTTT	CASSPGFGNTIYF
TRBV7-2	TRBJ2-3	-	12	-	TGTGCCAGCAGCTTTTTCGGGGTTACGCAGTATTTT	CASSFFGVTQYF
TRBV19	TRBJ2-5	-	15	-	TGTGCCAGTAGTATCCAGGGGGGCCGGGGAGAGACCCAGTACTTC	CASSIQGGRGETQYF